This is a list of T cell receptor beta chains from one sample in a study of lymphopenia after photon versus proton radiotherapy. Only in-frame clones appear in the TCRdb table, and some are missing; sequencing was by immunoSEQ multiplex PCR. The data hold 65,000 to 85,000 clones, with less than 95% observed a single time. This sample comprised peripheral blood, obtained from a patient treated with photon-based radiotherapy. These receptors originate from a middle-aged woman with cholangiocarcinoma. Each CDR3 is given with its conserved first and last residue. Fields, in order: CDR3 protein, D gene, J gene, V gene, CDR3 length. D genes are given only for firm matches.

CDR3 protein: CASSLGWHGPGEQYF
D gene: NA
J gene: TRBJ2-7
V gene: TRBV7-2
CDR3 length: 15

CDR3 protein: CASREGPSNQPQHF
D gene: NA
J gene: TRBJ1-5
V gene: TRBV28
CDR3 length: 14

CDR3 protein: CASSPGQGNYGYTF
D gene: TRBD1
J gene: TRBJ1-2
V gene: TRBV5-4
CDR3 length: 14

CDR3 protein: CASSLGLAPAYEQYF
D gene: TRBD2
J gene: TRBJ2-7
V gene: TRBV7-2
CDR3 length: 15

CDR3 protein: CASSAGGSNQPQHF
D gene: NA
J gene: TRBJ1-5
V gene: TRBV5-1
CDR3 length: 14

CDR3 protein: CASSLRGPRDRGTGELFF
D gene: TRBD1
J gene: TRBJ2-2
V gene: TRBV7-3
CDR3 length: 18

CDR3 protein: CASGLVLASGYNEQFF
D gene: TRBD2
J gene: TRBJ2-1
V gene: TRBV12-5
CDR3 length: 16

CDR3 protein: CASSDRGTIYF
D gene: TRBD1
J gene: TRBJ1-3
V gene: TRBV6-6
CDR3 length: 11

CDR3 protein: CATSRAGTAYNEQFF
D gene: TRBD1
J gene: TRBJ2-1
V gene: TRBV15
CDR3 length: 15

CDR3 protein: CASSIQGNEQFF
D gene: NA
J gene: TRBJ2-1
V gene: TRBV19
CDR3 length: 12

CDR3 protein: CASSESNTDTQYF
D gene: NA
J gene: TRBJ2-3
V gene: TRBV10-1
CDR3 length: 13

CDR3 protein: CASSEGQGGSGNTIYF
D gene: TRBD1
J gene: TRBJ1-3
V gene: TRBV5-1
CDR3 length: 16

CDR3 protein: CASSQVNYGYTF
D gene: NA
J gene: TRBJ1-2
V gene: TRBV27
CDR3 length: 12

CDR3 protein: CASSSPRGAGGSYNEQFF
D gene: TRBD2
J gene: TRBJ2-1
V gene: TRBV4-2
CDR3 length: 18

CDR3 protein: CASSKKPRQGNTIYF
D gene: NA
J gene: TRBJ1-3
V gene: TRBV21-1
CDR3 length: 15

CDR3 protein: CASSLRQAGELFF
D gene: NA
J gene: TRBJ2-2
V gene: TRBV7-3
CDR3 length: 13

CDR3 protein: CASSYRTGSYNEQFF
D gene: NA
J gene: TRBJ2-1
V gene: TRBV7-9
CDR3 length: 15

CDR3 protein: CASKTGGFHTEAFF
D gene: TRBD1
J gene: TRBJ1-1
V gene: TRBV28
CDR3 length: 14

CDR3 protein: CASSLKADTQYF
D gene: NA
J gene: TRBJ2-3
V gene: TRBV7-3
CDR3 length: 12

CDR3 protein: CASSIGGTSSYNEQFF
D gene: TRBD2
J gene: TRBJ2-1
V gene: TRBV19
CDR3 length: 16

CDR3 protein: CASSDVGNEQFF
D gene: NA
J gene: TRBJ2-1
V gene: TRBV27
CDR3 length: 12

CDR3 protein: CASKEGDTEAFF
D gene: NA
J gene: TRBJ1-1
V gene: TRBV28
CDR3 length: 12

CDR3 protein: CASSWGNSNQPQHF
D gene: NA
J gene: TRBJ1-5
V gene: TRBV19
CDR3 length: 14

CDR3 protein: CASSLGGGSYEQYF
D gene: NA
J gene: TRBJ2-7
V gene: TRBV7-9
CDR3 length: 14

CDR3 protein: CASRVWEAETQYF
D gene: NA
J gene: TRBJ2-5
V gene: TRBV5-1
CDR3 length: 13

CDR3 protein: CASSLIPGGGETQYF
D gene: TRBD1
J gene: TRBJ2-5
V gene: TRBV7-3
CDR3 length: 15

CDR3 protein: CASSSGGWGTEAFF
D gene: NA
J gene: TRBJ1-1
V gene: TRBV7-9
CDR3 length: 14

CDR3 protein: CATSRGDSEETQYF
D gene: TRBD1
J gene: TRBJ2-5
V gene: TRBV15
CDR3 length: 14

CDR3 protein: CAWDATGTRGTGELFF
D gene: NA
J gene: TRBJ2-2
V gene: TRBV30
CDR3 length: 16

CDR3 protein: CASSGPSSGKETQYF
D gene: TRBD2
J gene: TRBJ2-5
V gene: TRBV2
CDR3 length: 15

CDR3 protein: CASSFGGNGYTF
D gene: NA
J gene: TRBJ1-2
V gene: TRBV13
CDR3 length: 12

CDR3 protein: CASKPSLNTEAFF
D gene: NA
J gene: TRBJ1-1
V gene: TRBV23-1
CDR3 length: 13

CDR3 protein: CASSSGRKGIYF
D gene: NA
J gene: TRBJ1-3
V gene: TRBV9
CDR3 length: 12

CDR3 protein: CASSQENTGELFF
D gene: NA
J gene: TRBJ2-2
V gene: TRBV4-3
CDR3 length: 13

CDR3 protein: CSVEGQLNTEAFF
D gene: TRBD1
J gene: TRBJ1-1
V gene: TRBV29-1
CDR3 length: 13